This paragraph covers one T cell receptor beta chain sequence. What it binds is not known. This sample was included in a study of lymphopenia after photon versus proton radiotherapy. The CDR3 consists of 14 residues. Trimming took off 0 bases at V and 4 bases at J, with 10 bases between the two ends. Germline V lookup: CDR1 GTSNPN, CDR2 SVGIG (reference sequence). Only in-frame clones appear in the TCRdb table, and some are missing; sequencing was by immunoSEQ multiplex PCR. The table records approximately 66,000 clones, around 85% of them present only once. Study-wide findings and caveats: Under photons, naive T cells and diversity fell while effector/memory populations rose. In patients who died, overall survival fell as post-nadir TCR diversity dropped more. After the lymphocyte nadir, photon-treated repertoires showed oligoclonal expansion, especially of CD8+ Temra cells. Survival link was tested only in deceased patients; proton benefit remains a possibility.

This TCR came from a man between 35 and 55 years old with gastric cancer. The material sequenced was peripheral blood, taken from a patient treated with photon-based radiotherapy. V usage is TRBV30 and J usage is TRBJ1-5; weak D call: TRBD1 (5 bases). CDR3 nucleotides: TGTGCCTGGAGTGTGGGGGTTAGTAATCAGCCCCAGCATTTT. Translation: CAWSVGVSNQPQHF.